This TCR beta chain was captured by sequencing in a study of PD-L1 blockade in urothelial cancer. Germline-derived CDR1 and CDR2 are SGHTS and YDEGEE. The V end lost 4 bases, the J end lost 15 bases, and 17 bases lay between the germline ends. The CDR3 covers 12 residues. The time point was: pretreatment peripheral blood. This clone was counted only a few times. Data came from immunoSEQ multiplex PCR; TCRdb stores just in-frame clones and leaves some out. The sample records 70,000 to 90,000 clones, 85% to 90% being singletons. This TCR came from a man aged 55 to 70 with urothelial cancer. The sequenced sample was PBMCs, obtained around atezolizumab (anti-PD-L1) treatment. The chain has TRBV5-8 and TRBJ2-1; possible D gene TRBD2, 7 bases. The CDR3 is CASSGGGGRPFF. CDR3 coding DNA: TGTGCCAGCAGCGGGGGCGGGGGTCGGCCGTTCTTC. The full variable domain, rest sourced from reference TRBV5-8 and TRBJ2-1, is EAGVTQSPTHLIKTRGQQATLRCSPISGHTSVYWYQQALGLGLQFLLWYDEGEERNRGNFPPRFSGRQFPNYSSELNVNALELEDSALYLCASSGGGGRPFFGPGTRLTVL.